Shown below are 22 T cell receptor beta chains from a single sample sequenced in a study of response to subunit inactivated influenza vaccine. MiXCR was run by TCRdb on the RT-PCR reads, yielding one entry per CDR3 protein. The sample holds 450,000 to 700,000 distinct CDR3 sequences; 11% to 15% are singletons and the top ten take 11%. This specimen consisted of PBMCs from blood, obtained 11 to 12 days after vaccination. These receptors were taken from a man aged 45-65 years who received an inactivated influenza vaccine.

This clonotype has just a few counts. The V call is TRBV11-2, the J call TRBJ2-3; TRBD2 agrees at 12 bases. This CDR3 region has 15 residues. V was pared by 3 bases and J by 11 bases, with 9 bases of the junction left unmatched. Germline V gives CDR1 SGHAT, CDR2 FQNNGV. CDR3 nucleotide sequence: TGTGCCAGCAGCTTGGGAGCGACTAGCGGGAGCAGGCAGTATTTT. Its protein is CASSLGATSGSRQYF.

The chain has TRBV11-2 and TRBJ2-1; either TRBD1 or TRBD2 may supply D (5 bases each). The V gene lost 4 bases and the J gene lost 4 bases, with 23 bases spanning the gap. The CDR3 is made up of 18 amino acids. Germline lookup yields CDR1 SGHAT and CDR2 FQNNGV. This chain's CDR3 is CASSSPGKSGGLYNEQFF. The CDR3, as DNA: TGTGCCAGCAGCTCGCCAGGGAAAAGCGGAGGCCTTTACAATGAGCAGTTCTTC.

The chain combines TRBV4-3 with TRBJ2-3; 10 nucleotides align to TRBD1. The length of the CDR3 is 16 residues. V gave up 6 bases and J gave up 3 bases; unmatched junction bases: 9. Germline loops: CDR1 LGHNA, CDR2 YSLEER. The CDR3 protein is CASSRRQGARTDTQYF. DNA for the CDR3: TGCGCCAGCAGTCGTAGACAGGGGGCGAGGACAGATACGCAGTATTTT.

This sequence joins TRBV7-9 and TRBJ1-1; D uncertain. CDR1 SEHNR and CDR2 FQNEAQ come from the germline V gene (reference sequence). CDR3 size: 14 residues. Trimming pared 1 base from V and 3 bases from J, leaving 9 bases between. The chain's CDR3 is CASSLVLTDTEAFF. CDR3 sequence (DNA): TGTGCCAGCAGCTTAGTTTTGACCGACACTGAAGCTTTCTTT.

The chain couples TRBV14 to TRBJ2-1, with D perhaps matching TRBD2 (5 bases). CDR3 length: 14 residues. The germline gives CDR1 SGHDN, CDR2 FVKESK. Trimming left V 1 base short and J 3 bases short, with 7 bases between. The CDR3 DNA follows: TGTGCCAGCAGCCAAGCGGGGAACTACAATGAGCAGTTCTTC. Protein: CASSQAGNYNEQFF.

The chain joins TRBV6-2 or TRBV6-3 to TRBJ1-5; 9 nucleotides align to TRBD1. From germline, CDR1 is MNHEY and CDR2 SVGEGT. The ends lost 0 bases at V and 0 bases at J; junction bases unmatched: 3. This CDR3 has 17 amino acids. The CDR3: CASSYSQGAYSNQPQHF. CDR3 nucleotide sequence: TGTGCCAGCAGTTACTCACAGGGGGCATATAGCAATCAGCCCCAGCATTTT.

The V and J genes are TRBV10-3 and TRBJ2-1; 11 nucleotides match TRBD2. Germline-derived CDR1 and CDR2 are ENHRY and SYGVKD. The CDR3 is made up of 16 amino acids. J lost 4 bases, V lost 4 bases, and 6 bases had no gene match. CDR3 coding DNA: TGTGCCATCAGTGGGGATAGCGGGGGGGCTTACAATGAGCAGTTCTTC. Protein: CAISGDSGGAYNEQFF.

The V gene is TRBV11-2, the J gene TRBJ1-1, with 7 bases identical to TRBD1. V lost 6 bases, J lost 5 bases, and 6 bases stayed unmatched. CDR1 is SGHAT, CDR2 FQNNGV, per germline. The CDR3 spans 13 residues. For the CDR3, the DNA is TGTGCCAGCAGAGGACAGGAAGGGACTGAAGCTTTCTTT. It encodes CASRGQEGTEAFF.

This rearrangement joins TRBV20-1 to TRBJ1-1, with D uncertain. Trimming stripped 6 bases from V and 5 bases from J, with 13 bases between. This CDR3 comprises 12 residues. Germline V gene lookup returns CDR1 DFQATT and CDR2 SNEGSKA (reference sequence). CDR3 in amino acids: CSAGIRGTEAFF. CDR3 in DNA: TGCAGTGCCGGAATCCGGGGAACTGAAGCTTTCTTT.

As to this clonotype: With a much larger clone just one base away, this may be a read error. This chain joins TRBV30 and TRBJ1-1, with D possibly matching TRBD1 (5 bases). There are 12 residues in the CDR3. Germline V gene data show CDR1 as GTSNPN and CDR2 as SVGIG (reference sequence). The DNA of the CDR3 is TGTGCCTGGAGTGGGCTGCTTAGCAGGGCTTTATTT. It is translated as CAWSGLLSRALF.

This clonotype showed up many times. V is TRBV24-1 and J is TRBJ2-5, with TRBD1 as a possible D gene (6 bases). The V end was cut by 5 bases, the J end by 6 bases, with 21 bases between. The CDR3 is 16 amino acids. Germline values: CDR1 KGHDR, CDR2 SFDVKD. Written as DNA, the CDR3 is TGTGCCACCAGTGGTACCCCCGGGACATCCGGACAGACCCAGTACTTC. Translated: CATSGTPGTSGQTQYF.

The table lists this clonotype with a few counts. The V and J genes are TRBV4-1 and TRBJ2-3; no definite D call. The CDR3 has 13 residues. Germline V gene lookup returns CDR1 MGHRA and CDR2 YSYEKL. The V end was cut by 4 bases, the J end by 6 bases, with 11 bases between. The CDR3 loop reads CASSRTLGDTQYF. The CDR3 nucleotides read TGCGCCAGCAGCCGGACCCTGGGGGATACGCAGTATTTT.

This clonotype was seen a handful of times. V is TRBV27 and J is TRBJ2-7; 9 nucleotides align to TRBD1. CDR1 and CDR2 from the germline V gene are MNHEY and SMNVEV (reference sequence). The CDR3 is made up of 18 amino acids. V shed 5 bases, J shed 2 bases, and the junction held 16 bases outside the gene matches. CDR3 protein: CASSPLLPTGQGAYEQYF. The CDR3 DNA reads as TGTGCCAGCAGTCCCCTCTTACCTACGGGACAGGGCGCCTACGAGCAGTACTTC.

The DNA for the CDR3 is TGTGCCAGCAGCTTGAGTGATGGGGGGTTCGATGAGCAGTTCTTC. This codes for CASSLSDGGFDEQFF. V gene TRBV7-6 combines with J gene TRBJ2-1, with D tentatively TRBD2 (6 bases). The CDR3 extends over 15 amino acids. From germline, CDR1 is SGHVS and CDR2 FNYEAQ. The ends were cut back, 3 bases at V and 8 bases at J, with 17 bases in the middle. The full variable domain, in which reference TRBV7-6 and TRBJ2-1 provide the parts outside the CDR3, is GAGVSQSPRYKVTKRGQDVALRCDPISGHVSLYWYRQALGQGPEFLTYFNYEAQQDKSGLPNDRFSAERPEGSISTLTIQRTEQRDSAMYRCASSLSDGGFDEQFFGPGTRLTVL.

The rearrangement joins TRBV10-3 to TRBJ2-2; 7 bases fit TRBD2. This CDR3 has 14 amino acids. Looked up from germline, CDR1 is ENHRY and CDR2 is SYGVKD. V gave up 7 bases and J gave up 8 bases; unmatched junction bases: 10. Here the CDR3 DNA reads TGTGCCATCACCCACAAGCGGGAAGGGGGGGAGCTGTTTTTT. Translated, it gives CAITHKREGGELFF.

This clonotype was found a few times. The chain employs TRBV28 and TRBJ2-4; 8 positions match TRBD1. This CDR3 is built from 17 residues. Germline V gene lookup returns CDR1 MDHEN and CDR2 SYDVKM. V trimming: 5 bases; J trimming: 2 bases; junction bases outside the gene matches: 11. CDR3 bases: TGTGCCAGCAGTCCCCTTTCGACAGGGGTTACCAAAAACATTCAGTACTTC. As protein: CASSPLSTGVTKNIQYF.

The chain carries TRBV2 and TRBJ2-3; 7 positions agree with TRBD2. The germline V gene has CDR1 SNHLY and CDR2 FYNNEI. V shed 4 bases and J 3 bases; nucleotides not matched to a gene: 4. CDR3 length equals 14 residues. The DNA of the CDR3 is TGTGCCAGCAGTGGGCTGGGAGGGACAGATACGCAGTATTTT. Its protein is CASSGLGGTDTQYF.

In this sample, this clonotype turned up many times. The chain is built from TRBV7-2 and TRBJ1-4; 7 nucleotides agree with TRBD1. Germline V gene lookup returns CDR1 SGHTA and CDR2 FQGNSA. The CDR3 has 15 amino acids. V gave up 4 bases and J gave up 6 bases; unmatched junction bases: 8. CDR3 in DNA: TGTGCCAGCAGCTCGAGGGGGCGAAGAGATGAAAAACTGTTTTTT. Amino acids: CASSSRGRRDEKLFF. Full variable domain (missing parts from reference TRBV7-2 and TRBJ1-4): GAGVSQSPSNKVTEKGKDVELRCDPISGHTALYWYRQSLGQGLEFLIYFQGNSAPDKSGLPSDRFSAERTGGSVSTLTIQRTQQEDSAVYLCASSSRGRRDEKLFFGSGTQLSVL.

The chain carries TRBV6-2 or TRBV6-3 and TRBJ2-6; tentatively, D is TRBD1 (5 bases). Trimming removed 7 bases from V and 2 bases from J, with 6 bases in between. The CDR3 is made up of 13 amino acids. The V gene's germline CDR1 is MNHEY and CDR2 SVGEGT. Here the CDR3 reads CASTRAGANVLTF. The CDR3 DNA reads TGTGCCAGCACCAGGGCTGGGGCCAACGTCCTGACTTTC.

This clonotype has only a few counts. The chain couples TRBV29-1 to TRBJ2-3; D may be TRBD1 (5 bases). Deletions cut 3 bases from V and 5 bases from J, with 9 bases between. CDR3 length: 12 residues. From germline, CDR1 is SQVTM and CDR2 ANQGSEA. This CDR3 reads CSVENRRDTQYF. The DNA of the CDR3 is TGCAGCGTTGAGAACAGGCGAGATACGCAGTATTTT.

This clonotype was found a few times. The J gene is TRBJ2-2, the V gene TRBV12-3 or TRBV12-4; 8 bases line up with TRBD1. The CDR3 sequence is 15 residues long. The trim removed 7 bases at V and 5 bases at J, leaving 9 bases unmatched. CDR3 residues: CASTLAGGGTGELFF. CDR3 bases: TGTGCCAGCACCCTGGCAGGGGGCGGAACCGGGGAGCTGTTTTTT.

This clonotype was found a few times. This sequence joins TRBV20-1 and TRBJ2-7; 7 nucleotides agree with TRBD1. Per the germline V gene, CDR1 is DFQATT and CDR2 is SNEGSKA (reference sequence). There are 15 residues in the CDR3. V was pared by 4 bases and J by 2 bases, with 11 bases of the junction left unmatched. The CDR3 DNA is TGCAGTGCTATCCCCCTCCGGGACAGTCCCTACGAGCAGTACTTC. It yields the protein CSAIPLRDSPYEQYF.